This is a list of T cell receptor beta chains from one sample in a study of monozygotic twins with inflammatory bowel disease. Reprocessing the 5' RACE reads, TCRdb reports a single entry for every CDR3 protein and omits DNA. Its table lists roughly 90,000 distinct CDR3 sequences. The sample comprised blood. Source of these receptors: a human donor with ulcerative colitis or Crohn's disease, or a healthy co-twin of an affected twin (not recorded which). The CDR3 runs from the conserved cysteine through the conserved F or W.

>TRBV4-1|TRBJ1-2
CASSQENIQKSYTF
>TRBV7-9|TRBJ1-1
CASSFRQLNTEAFF
>TRBV20-1|TRBJ1-5
CSAWTGGNQPQHF
>TRBV23-1|TRBJ2-1
CASRERTAPYNEQFF
>TRBV5-1|TRBJ1-1
CASSLHGTEAFF
>TRBV6-5|TRBJ2-7
CASSLTSSGDAYEQYF
>TRBV5-1|TRBJ1-5
CASENRGRSNQPQHF
>TRBV4-1|TRBJ1-5
CASSQGDRGVGGNQPQHF
>TRBV7-2|TRBJ1-2
CASSPRRGGYTF
>TRBV15|TRBJ2-1
CATSKVGSTLNLPNEQFF
>TRBV25-1|TRBJ1-4
CASSAPSGGSEKLFF
>TRBV11-2|TRBJ2-1
CASTYRGISYNEQFF
>TRBV6-1|TRBJ2-7
CASSEQGFTYEQYF
>TRBV2|TRBJ2-3
CASSADGPQYF
>TRBV10-1|TRBJ2-7
CASSERSAGSYEQYF
>TRBV5-5|TRBJ1-5
CASSLVSTGGNQPQHF
>TRBV7-2|TRBJ2-3
CASSLTDSPWVMGTDTQYF
>TRBV12-3/TRBV12-4|TRBJ1-2
CASSFDRAYGYAF
>TRBV12-3/TRBV12-4|TRBJ1-2
CASSSRVDSRGYTF
>TRBV18|TRBJ1-1
CASSPTGYLFGTEAFF
>TRBV12-3/TRBV12-4|TRBJ1-2
CASSLAQSGVYTF
>TRBV14|TRBJ2-1
CASSRGQGRNEQFF
>TRBV5-4|TRBJ2-1
CASSLTVYNEQFF
>TRBV5-5|TRBJ1-5
CASSSIQGNQPQHF
>TRBV6-1|TRBJ1-2
CASSRTSPLYGYTF
>TRBV5-6|TRBJ2-3
CASSLERGGADTQYF
>TRBV5-1|TRBJ2-3
CASSLGSSFDTQYF
>TRBV4-1|TRBJ2-7
CASSQEILGTGYEQYF
>TRBV7-2|TRBJ1-1
CASRRQGRIMNTEAFF
>TRBV7-3|TRBJ2-3
CASSFGGSTDTQYF
>TRBV5-1|TRBJ1-1
CASSSSGFGTEAFF
>TRBV18|TRBJ1-1
CASSPPGAWDTEAFF
>TRBV27|TRBJ1-1
CASRGTANTEAFF
>TRBV19|TRBJ1-1
CASSMWDRRNTEAFF
>TRBV7-9|TRBJ1-2
CASRHPGQGDYGYTF
>TRBV20-1|TRBJ2-1
CSAPSNSVRYVVSSYNEQFF
>TRBV5-5|TRBJ2-2
CASSFQRTGELFF
>TRBV20-1|TRBJ1-3
CSARAQTNSGNTIYF
>TRBV2|TRBJ1-2
CASIVGVEGYTF
>TRBV4-2|TRBJ2-1
CASSRNSGGDYNEQFF
>TRBV10-3|TRBJ2-2
CAIREGGGGIANTGELFF
>TRBV7-8|TRBJ1-1
CASSLVAGNYMNTEAFF
>TRBV12-3/TRBV12-4|TRBJ1-1
CASSFFPNTEAFF
>TRBV7-9|TRBJ1-6
CASSLEQGNSPLHF
>TRBV5-1|TRBJ2-2
CASSLAPGSGTGELFF
>TRBV11-2|TRBJ2-7
CASSFRDHPYEQYF
>TRBV20-1|TRBJ2-7
CSARVPSGASYEQYF
>TRBV18|TRBJ1-1
CASSPDVAVNTEAFF
>TRBV6-1|TRBJ2-7
CASSEPGHSYEQYF
>TRBV7-8|TRBJ2-6
CASSSVLGAGANVLTF
>TRBV18|TRBJ1-1
CASSPPRGESTEAFF
>TRBV7-2|TRBJ2-1
CASSPPLNEQFF
>TRBV7-9|TRBJ2-3
CASSLGQSGDTQYF
>TRBV5-1|TRBJ2-5
CASSLIGGQETQYF
>TRBV20-1|TRBJ2-3
CSARDSGGAIDTQYF
>TRBV5-1|TRBJ2-1
CASSHEDEQFF
>TRBV6-5|TRBJ1-6
CASSSRDRPTNALHF
>TRBV20-1|TRBJ1-2
CSARVTAREGYTF
>TRBV5-1|TRBJ1-1
CASSLVVGGGTEAFF
>TRBV6-1|TRBJ1-2
CASRGENYYGYTF